These 22 T cell receptor beta chains were all obtained from the same sample, sequenced in a study of cytomegalovirus exposure and HLA in healthy donors. PCR was performed using 60 Vbeta and 13 Jbeta primers. Profiled with immunoSEQ multiplex PCR; TCRdb holds only in-frame clones, not every one. The profile shows 140,000 to 150,000 clones, 60% to 85% of them singletons. Source material: PBMCs. All receptors come from a woman between 40 and 50 years old in good health and CMV-seropositive.

V and J are TRBV5-1 and TRBJ2-3, with 12 bases identical to TRBD2. V was clipped by 3 bases and J by 2 bases; unmatched bases: 1. This CDR3 comprises 15 residues. Germline V lookup: CDR1 SGHRS, CDR2 YFSETQ. The CDR3 loop reads CASSSSGGDTDTQYF. The CDR3 region has the DNA TGCGCCAGCAGCTCTAGCGGGGGGGACACAGATACGCAGTATTTT.

V is TRBV7-6 and J is TRBJ2-5; the match to TRBD2 covers 15 bases. V lost 2 bases to trimming and J lost 5 bases; unmatched junction nucleotides: 9. The CDR3 contains 18 residues. Per the germline V gene, CDR1 is SGHVS and CDR2 is FNYEAQ. The CDR3 protein is CASSLMGTSGGIGETQYF. CDR3 in DNA: TGTGCCAGCAGCTTAATGGGGACTAGCGGGGGGATTGGGGAGACCCAGTACTTC. Filled out from reference TRBV7-6 and TRBJ2-5, the complete variable domain reads GAGVSQSPRYKVTKRGQDVALRCDPISGHVSLYWYRQALGQGPEFLTYFNYEAQQDKSGLPNDRFSAERPEGSISTLTIQRTEQRDSAMYRCASSLMGTSGGIGETQYFGPGTRLLVL.

The gene calls are TRBV11-2 and TRBJ2-2, with D perhaps matching TRBD2 (6 bases). Looked up from germline, CDR1 is SGHAT and CDR2 is FQNNGV. The V gene lost 3 bases and the J gene lost 4 bases, with 9 bases spanning the gap. The CDR3 has 14 residues. For the CDR3, the DNA is TGTGCCAGCAGCTTCGGACTAATCACCGGGGAGCTGTTTTTT. Protein: CASSFGLITGELFF.

The chain employs TRBV6-5 and TRBJ1-2; a weak D match, TRBD1 (5 bases). The germline V and J ends were trimmed by 8 bases and 5 bases, with 21 bases remaining between them. The germline gives CDR1 MNHEY, CDR2 SVGAGI. The CDR3 totals 15 residues. The CDR3 reads CASDNRIPTLYGYTF. The DNA of the CDR3 is TGTGCCAGCGACAACAGGATCCCCACCCTTTATGGCTACACCTTC.

This clone was seen more than once but under ten times. The gene calls are TRBV12-5 and TRBJ2-3; unclear D gene. CDR1 and CDR2 from the germline V gene are LGHNT and FRNRAP. This CDR3 is built from 17 residues. The V and J ends lost 0 bases and 0 bases respectively, with 13 bases between them. The CDR3 reads CASGLVRVGESTDTQYF. The CDR3 DNA sequence: TGTGCTAGTGGTTTGGTACGGGTAGGAGAAAGCACAGATACGCAGTATTTT.

This chain uses TRBV19 with TRBJ1-1; a weak D match, TRBD1 (6 bases). CDR3 length: 13 amino acids. Per germline, CDR1 LNHDA and CDR2 SQIVND (reference sequence). Trimming left V 6 bases short and J 5 bases short, with 13 bases between. The CDR3 nucleotides read TGTGCCAGTAGGGACAGCCCGAGGACTGAAGCTTTCTTT. Its translation is CASRDSPRTEAFF.

With regard to this clone: Within the sample, other DNA sequences also encode this same CDR3. The chain is built from TRBV5-1 and TRBJ1-1; TRBD1 aligns across 8 bases. Trimming at V came to 7 bases and at J to 0 bases, leaving 2 bases not matched to a gene. This CDR3 contains 13 residues. Germline assignment: CDR1 SGHRS and CDR2 YFSETQ. The CDR3 loop is CASRTGMNTEAFF. The CDR3 DNA is TGCGCCAGCCGGACAGGGATGAACACTGAAGCTTTCTTT.

This rearrangement joins TRBV28 to TRBJ1-1; D is unresolved. V lost 3 bases, J lost 4 bases, and 12 bases lay in between. The CDR3 totals 14 residues. In germline, CDR1 is MDHEN, CDR2 SYDVKM. CDR3 region: CASSLETSVTEAFF. As DNA, the CDR3 is TGTGCCAGCAGTTTGGAGACGTCGGTCACTGAAGCTTTCTTT.

V usage is TRBV4-2 and J usage is TRBJ2-3; D is uncertain. This CDR3 contains 11 residues. Germline V lookup: CDR1 LGHNA, CDR2 YNFKEQ. The V gene lost 4 bases and the J gene lost 6 bases, with 5 bases spanning the gap. Written as DNA, the CDR3 is TGTGCCAGCAGCCTTTCGGATACGCAGTATTTT. This encodes CASSLSDTQYF.

The V and J genes are TRBV11-2 and TRBJ2-2, with D perhaps TRBD2 (6 bases). With 2 bases removed from V and 4 bases from J, the gap between germline ends came to 14 bases. Germline V gene sequence: CDR1 SGHAT, CDR2 FQNNGV. This CDR3 has 16 residues. CDR3 in amino acids: CASSLRPTGGTGELFF. The CDR3 coding sequence is TGTGCCAGCAGCTTAAGACCCACCGGGGGCACCGGGGAGCTGTTTTTT.

A remark on this clone: The sample carries other DNA sequences with the same CDR3. The chain combines TRBV7-2 with TRBJ2-1; D may be TRBD1 (6 bases). The CDR3 contains 14 residues. The germline V gene encodes CDR1 SGHTA and CDR2 FQGNSA. V shed 6 bases and J shed 0 bases, with 9 bases lying between them. The CDR3 coding sequence is TGTGCCAGCAGTCCGGACAGCTCCTACAATGAGCAGTTCTTC. It encodes CASSPDSSYNEQFF.

The chain couples TRBV18 to TRBJ1-4; TRBD1 is a possible D gene (5 bases). The CDR3 has 15 residues. Trimming removed 4 bases at V and 3 bases at J, with 12 bases between. Germline values: CDR1 KGHSH, CDR2 LQKENI. The CDR3 DNA sequence: TGTGCCAGCTCACGACAGATAGGGGCTAATGAAAAACTGTTTTTT. The encoded protein is CASSRQIGANEKLFF.

This clone has a handful of counts. The V call is TRBV5-4, the J call TRBJ1-3, with D tentatively TRBD1 (5 bases). The germline CDR1 and CDR2 sequences are SGHNT and YYREEE (reference sequence). The CDR3 length is 15 residues. V was cut by 2 bases and J by 0 bases, with 9 bases left in between. The CDR3 reads CASSLGGDSGNTIYF. In nucleotides, the CDR3 is TGTGCCAGCAGCTTAGGAGGGGACTCTGGAAACACCATATATTTT.

The chain has TRBV7-9 and TRBJ2-7; a possible D gene is TRBD2 (7 bases). Trimming removed 4 bases from V and 7 bases from J, with 26 bases in between. Per the germline V gene, CDR1 is SEHNR and CDR2 is FQNEAQ (reference sequence). The CDR3 extends over 17 amino acids. CDR3 region: CASSWGGPGSRLGEQYF. The CDR3 region has the DNA TGTGCCAGCAGCTGGGGGGGGCCGGGTAGCAGGTTGGGAGAGCAGTACTTC.

This sequence joins TRBV5-6 and TRBJ2-7; 8 bases line up with TRBD1. The CDR3 covers 14 residues. The junction had 10 bases not matched to a gene; V was cut back by 5 bases and J by 6 bases. From germline, CDR1 is SGHDT and CDR2 YYEEEE. The CDR3 DNA reads as TGTGCCAGCAGTTGGGAAGACAGGGGTGGCGAGCAGTACTTC. Translated: CASSWEDRGGEQYF.

The rearrangement uses TRBV2 and TRBJ2-1, with TRBD2 identical over 12 bases. This CDR3 contains 14 residues. The V gene end was trimmed by 7 bases and the J gene end by 12 bases; junction bases not matched to a gene: 10. The germline gives CDR1 SNHLY, CDR2 FYNNEI. The CDR3 loop is CASMSTSGGFRQFF. The CDR3 nucleotides are TGTGCCAGCATGTCCACTAGCGGGGGGTTTAGGCAGTTCTTC.

The V and J genes are TRBV29-1 and TRBJ1-5; TRBD1 is a possible D gene (6 bases). The CDR3 is 12 residues long. Trimming removed 6 bases from V and 3 bases from J, with 9 bases in between. CDR1 and CDR2 (germline): SQVTM, ANQGSEA. In DNA form, the CDR3 reads TGCAGCGTCGGACAGTCCAATCAGCCCCAGCATTTT. Its translation is CSVGQSNQPQHF.

This clone was recorded once. The genes are TRBV18 and TRBJ1-3; no clear D. V was clipped by 2 bases and J by 2 bases, with 19 bases between them. CDR3 size: 18 residues. Germline CDR1 KGHSH, CDR2 LQKENI. The CDR3 is CASSPARPGSGPGNTIYF. The CDR3 coding sequence is TGTGCCAGCTCACCAGCCAGGCCGGGGTCTGGGCCTGGAAACACCATATATTTT.

The V and J genes are TRBV18 and TRBJ1-6; D is unresolved. The CDR3 extends over 16 amino acids. Germline assignment: CDR1 KGHSH and CDR2 LQKENI. Trimming pared 3 bases from V and 9 bases from J, leaving 18 bases between. CDR3 sequence reads: CASSPVTAALGSPLHF. CDR3 DNA: TGTGCCAGCTCACCGGTAACAGCAGCATTGGGTTCACCCCTCCACTTT.

Only a few counts were recorded for this clone. This chain links TRBV28 with TRBJ2-3; 12 bases fit TRBD1. This CDR3 is 16 amino acids long. V gave up 5 bases and J gave up 2 bases; unmatched junction bases: 5. Germline assignment: CDR1 MDHEN and CDR2 SYDVKM. The CDR3 loop is CASSPGTGGNTDTQYF. The CDR3 bases are TGTGCCAGCAGTCCCGGGACAGGGGGCAACACAGATACGCAGTATTTT.

This clone has only one observation. The chain links TRBV18 to TRBJ1-1; 7 nucleotides match TRBD1. CDR3 size: 16 residues. Germline V gene sequence: CDR1 KGHSH, CDR2 LQKENI. V was pared by 4 bases and J by 3 bases, with 11 bases of the junction left unmatched. The CDR3 sequence: CASSQGSGRGDTEAFF. In DNA form, the CDR3 reads TGTGCCAGCTCACAAGGGTCTGGCAGGGGGGACACTGAAGCTTTCTTT.

J is TRBJ1-5 and V is TRBV19; TRBD1 matches 10 bases. After removal of 9 bases from V and 6 bases from J, the junction contained 8 bases not matched to a gene. Germline loops: CDR1 LNHDA, CDR2 SQIVND (reference sequence). The CDR3 sequence is 14 residues long. CDR3 DNA sequence: TGTGCCAGCAACCGGGACAGGGGCGGTCAGCCCCAGCATTTT. Amino acid sequence: CASNRDRGGQPQHF.